Listed here is a single T cell receptor (beta chain). The data derive from a study of cytomegalovirus exposure and HLA in healthy donors. Sequencing was performed with immunoSEQ multiplex PCR; in TCRdb, only in-frame clones are kept and a portion is missing. The sample lists 300,000 to 400,000 clones, about nine tenths seen once, with around 0.8% in the top ten. From germline, CDR1 is SGHTA and CDR2 FQGNSA. This CDR3 is built from 15 residues. With 5 bases removed from V and 3 bases from J, the gap between germline ends came to 15 bases. V gene TRBV7-2 combines with J gene TRBJ2-3, with D uncertain. Sequenced sample: PBMCs. This TCR came from a woman between 18 and 30 years old in good health and CMV-seronegative. The CDR3 sequence is CASSPPSIGTDTQYF. The DNA for the CDR3 is TGTGCCAGCAGCCCCCCCTCCATCGGGACAGATACGCAGTATTTT.